The 4 T cell receptor beta chains given below trace back to one sample, sequenced in a study of CD8+ T cells in alopecia areata. RNA extraction was followed by reverse transcription into cDNA, which acted as the sequencing template. Assay: immunoSEQ multiplex PCR; the TCRdb copy retains only in-frame clones and omits some. The sample yields 170,000 or so clones, over 50% seen once. The sequences come from CD4+ T cells sorted from blood, collected at week 0. The source is a human donor with alopecia areata.

This chain connects TRBV29-1 to TRBJ2-7; D gene uncertain. CDR1 SQVTM and CDR2 ANQGSEA come from the germline V gene. Trimming removed 7 bases at V and 1 base at J, with 8 bases between. The CDR3 loop spans 11 amino acids. This CDR3 is CSAAGSYEQYF. CDR3 coding DNA: TGCAGCGCCGCCGGTTCCTACGAGCAGTACTTC.

This clone was seen a few times. The chain couples TRBV29-1 to TRBJ2-7; 12 nucleotides agree with TRBD1. The CDR3 contains 15 residues. The V gene's germline CDR1 is SQVTM and CDR2 ANQGSEA. The J segment lost 5 bases and the V segment lost 2 bases, leaving 7 bases of the junction unmatched. The CDR3 loop reads CSVERSGTGGDEQYF. In DNA, the CDR3 is TGCAGCGTTGAACGCTCCGGGACAGGGGGCGACGAGCAGTACTTC.

This clone was detected a few times. The gene calls are TRBV30 and TRBJ1-1; maybe TRBD1 (5 bases). CDR1 and CDR2 (germline): GTSNPN, SVGIG (reference sequence). The CDR3 is 14 amino acids. With 3 bases removed from V and 1 base from J, the gap between germline ends came to 12 bases. The CDR3 spells CAWRTGRPNTEAFF. The CDR3 nucleotides are TGTGCCTGGAGAACAGGACGACCGAACACTGAAGCTTTCTTT. The full variable domain, in which reference TRBV30 and TRBJ1-1 provide the parts outside the CDR3, is SQTIHQWPATLVQPVGSPLSLECTVEGTSNPNLYWYRQAAGRGLQLLFYSVGIGQISSEVPQNLSASRPQDRQFILSSKKLLLSDSGFYLCAWRTGRPNTEAFFGQGTRLTVV.

Only one count was recorded for this clone. This chain joins TRBV9 and TRBJ1-1; 7 bases fit TRBD1. Trimming took 1 base from V and 0 from J; bases not matched to a gene: 3. From germline, CDR1 is SGDLS and CDR2 YYNGEE. This CDR3 comprises 15 residues. This CDR3 is CASSVQTGMNTEAFF. In nucleotides, the CDR3 is TGTGCCAGCAGCGTACAGACAGGGATGAACACTGAAGCTTTCTTT.